This entry lists 12 T cell receptor beta chains sequenced from one sample in a study of shared clonotypes between healthy human individuals. Only in-frame clones appear in the TCRdb table, and some are missing; sequencing was by immunoSEQ multiplex PCR. The table lists 1,100,000 or so clones, more than 75% of them singletons. The source material was memory CD4+ T cells from PBMCs. Subset denoted: CD45RA-negative fraction. The receptors shown here come from a man aged 18-30 years in good health. Some clones in this sample may be carry-over from other donors' samples.

V usage is TRBV9 and J usage is TRBJ2-5, with TRBD2 matching over 8 bases. Germline trimming cut 0 bases from V and 2 bases from J; bases unmatched to any gene: 9. The CDR3 length is 17 residues. Looked up from germline, CDR1 is SGDLS and CDR2 is YYNGEE. CDR3 region: CASSVAVSGTLQETQYF. CDR3 nucleotide sequence: TGTGCCAGCAGCGTAGCCGTTAGCGGGACACTTCAAGAGACCCAGTACTTC.

This rearrangement joins TRBV7-2 to TRBJ2-5; 7 bases are a match to TRBD2. This CDR3 region has 14 residues. V was pared by 5 bases and J by 5 bases, with 8 bases of the junction left unmatched. Germline V lookup: CDR1 SGHTA, CDR2 FQGNSA. CDR3 amino acids: CASSRTRGGETQYF. As DNA, the CDR3 is TGTGCCAGCAGCCGAACCCGGGGAGGGGAGACCCAGTACTTC.

This chain's CDR3 is CASSPGQVGEKLFF. In DNA, the CDR3 is TGCGCCAGCAGCCCAGGACAGGTTGGAGAAAAACTGTTTTTT. J is TRBJ1-4 and V is TRBV5-1; 7 bases match TRBD1. V was clipped by 4 bases and J by 8 bases; unmatched bases: 8. The CDR3 totals 14 residues. CDR1 SGHRS and CDR2 YFSETQ come from the germline V gene.

This chain joins TRBV10-3 and TRBJ1-5; D is ambiguous. The CDR3 totals 13 residues. Trimming took off 6 bases at V and 4 bases at J, with 10 bases between the two ends. CDR1 and CDR2 (germline): ENHRY, SYGVKD. The CDR3 loop is CAIRADLNQPQHF. The CDR3 bases are TGTGCCATCAGGGCCGATTTAAATCAGCCCCAGCATTTT.

V is TRBV5-1 and J is TRBJ2-7; TRBD1 or TRBD2 may be the D gene (5 bases each). Germline V gene lookup returns CDR1 SGHRS and CDR2 YFSETQ. The V and J ends lost 7 bases and 3 bases respectively, with 17 bases between them. There are 14 residues in the CDR3. The CDR3 DNA is TGCGCCAGCGGCAGAGGGGATTGGGGCTACGAGCAGTACTTC. This gives the protein CASGRGDWGYEQYF. The full variable domain, rest sourced from reference TRBV5-1 and TRBJ2-7, is KAGVTQTPRYLIKTRGQQVTLSCSPISGHRSVSWYQQTPGQGLQFLFEYFSETQRNKGNFPGRFSGRQFSNSRSEMNVSTLELGDSALYLCASGRGDWGYEQYFGPGTRLTVT.

Worth noting for this clone: A much bigger clone sits one base away, suggesting this may be a read error. The identical CDR3 is also encoded by other nucleotide sequences in the sample. The V gene is TRBV5-4, the J gene TRBJ1-5; unclear D gene. This CDR3 is built from 13 residues. With 2 bases removed from V and 1 base from J, the gap between germline ends came to 4 bases. Germline values: CDR1 SGHNT, CDR2 YYREEE (reference sequence). DNA of the CDR3: TGTGCCAGCAGCTTAGACAGCAATCAGCCCCAGCATTTT. Its translation is CASSLDSNQPQHF.

The chain carries TRBV18 and TRBJ2-7, with D unresolved. CDR1 and CDR2 from the germline V gene are KGHSH and LQKENI. V lost 2 bases and J lost 0, with 14 bases in between. The CDR3 has 16 amino acids. The CDR3 region has the DNA TGTGCCAGCTCACCATACTTACAGATCAGCTCCTACGAGCAGTACTTC. Its protein is CASSPYLQISSYEQYF.

As to this clone: Different DNA sequences within this sample yield the same CDR3. This sequence joins TRBV7-9 and TRBJ2-3; D gene ambiguous. The germline V and J ends were trimmed by 5 bases and 0 bases, with 0 bases remaining between them. CDR1 and CDR2 from the germline V gene are SEHNR and FQNEAQ (reference sequence). There are 11 residues in the CDR3. The DNA of the CDR3 is TGTGCCAGCAGCAGCACAGATACGCAGTATTTT. Protein: CASSSTDTQYF.

The rearrangement links TRBV5-1 to TRBJ2-2; D not certain. This CDR3 has 16 residues. Looked up from germline, CDR1 is SGHRS and CDR2 is YFSETQ. V lost 4 bases, J lost 3 bases, and 16 bases lay in between. The DNA for the CDR3 is TGCGCCAGCAGCCCTACATCCGGTTCCGACACCGGGGAGCTGTTTTTT. This translates into CASSPTSGSDTGELFF.

The chain recombines TRBV25-1 with TRBJ1-2, with 7 nucleotides matching TRBD1. There are 13 residues in the CDR3. Germline trimming cut 4 bases from V and 8 bases from J; bases unmatched to any gene: 7. In germline, CDR1 is MGHDK, CDR2 SYGVNS. The CDR3 protein is CASSGPGGGGYTF. Here the CDR3 DNA reads TGTGCCAGCAGTGGGCCAGGGGGTGGAGGCTACACCTTC.

The chain combines TRBV7-9 with TRBJ1-1; D is ambiguous. Looked up from germline, CDR1 is SEHNR and CDR2 is FQNEAQ (reference sequence). This CDR3 comprises 13 residues. V was trimmed by 4 bases and J by 3 bases, leaving 9 bases between them. CDR3 bases: TGTGCCAGCAGCTCTCGTAGCGACACTGAAGCTTTCTTT. Protein product: CASSSRSDTEAFF.

CDR3 loop: CAISESDRGTEAFF. The CDR3 DNA is TGTGCCATCAGTGAATCGGACAGGGGCACTGAAGCTTTCTTT. The chain combines TRBV10-3 with TRBJ1-1; TRBD1 matches at 9 bases. The V segment lost 3 bases and the J segment 4 bases; nucleotides outside the gene matches: 3. This CDR3 comprises 14 residues. CDR1 and CDR2 from the germline V gene are ENHRY and SYGVKD.